Presented here are 17 T cell receptor beta chains from one specimen sequenced in a study of cytomegalovirus exposure and HLA in healthy donors. 13 Jbeta primers and 60 Vbeta primers were used for the PCR. Some clones are missing from TCRdb's copy, which holds only in-frame ones; the method was immunoSEQ multiplex PCR. There are around 170,000 clones in the sample; 75% to 90% occur only once, and 6.3% lies in the top ten. The sequenced sample was PBMCs. The receptors derive from a middle-aged man in good health and CMV-seropositive.

This chain uses TRBV7-6 with TRBJ1-4; no definite D call. Trimming cost V 2 bases and J 2 bases, with 3 bases left between them. The germline V gene has CDR1 SGHVS and CDR2 FNYEAQ. The CDR3 runs to 13 residues. The CDR3 sequence: CASSLQTNEKLFF. The CDR3 nucleotides read TGTGCCAGCAGCTTACAGACTAATGAAAAACTGTTTTTT.

The DNA of the CDR3 is TGTGCCAGCAGCCCCCTTCCTGGGACAGGGGGGAACACCGGGGAGCTGTTTTTT. Its translation is CASSPLPGTGGNTGELFF. This sequence joins TRBV7-9 and TRBJ2-2; TRBD1 matches 11 bases. The CDR3 sequence is 18 residues long. The junction had 9 bases not matched to a gene; V was cut back by 5 bases and J by 1 base. Germline assignment: CDR1 SEHNR and CDR2 FQNEAQ (reference sequence).

The CDR3 bases are TGCAGCGTTGAGACGACGACAGGGCCACCTTCGACCGGGGAGCTGTTTTTT. Its protein is CSVETTTGPPSTGELFF. This chain links TRBV29-1 with TRBJ2-2, with TRBD1 identical over 7 bases. The CDR3 is 17 residues long. Trimming cost V 3 bases and J 5 bases; bases outside gene matches: 15. In germline, CDR1 is SQVTM, CDR2 ANQGSEA.

The rearrangement links TRBV5-4 to TRBJ2-3, with a tentative D call TRBD2 (5 bases). Germline lookup yields CDR1 SGHNT and CDR2 YYREEE (reference sequence). The CDR3 is made up of 15 amino acids. Between the trimmed V and J ends, which lost 4 bases and 1 base, there was a span of 13 bases. The CDR3 reads CASSLLGGRTDTQYF. Here the CDR3 DNA reads TGTGCCAGCAGCCTACTGGGCGGGCGCACAGATACGCAGTATTTT. Full variable domain (missing parts from reference TRBV5-4 and TRBJ2-3): ETGVTQSPTHLIKTRGQQVTLRCSSQSGHNTVSWYQQALGQGPQFIFQYYREEENGRGNFPPRFSGLQFPNYSSELNVNALELDDSALYLCASSLLGGRTDTQYFGPGTRLTVL.

This clone was seen only a few times. The chain joins TRBV7-9 to TRBJ1-2; D not certain. Germline loops: CDR1 SEHNR, CDR2 FQNEAQ (reference sequence). The CDR3 sequence is 13 residues long. Trimming stripped 4 bases from V and 5 bases from J, with 11 bases between. The CDR3 region has the DNA TGTGCCAGCAGCTCCTCAGGAGGGTATGGCTACACCTTC. Translated, it gives CASSSSGGYGYTF. Full variable domain (remainder filled in from reference TRBV7-9 and TRBJ1-2): DTGVSQNPRHKITKRGQNVTFRCDPISEHNRLYWYRQTLGQGPEFLTYFQNEAQLEKSRLLSDRFSAERPKGSFSTLEIQRTEQGDSAMYLCASSSSGGYGYTFGSGTRLTVV.

V and J are TRBV10-3 and TRBJ2-5, with 7 positions matching TRBD1. The trim removed 4 bases at V and 5 bases at J, leaving 10 bases unmatched. Germline CDR1 reads ENHRY; CDR2 reads SYGVKD. CDR3 length: 15 amino acids. This chain's CDR3 is CAISGTGIEGETQYF. CDR3 nucleotides: TGTGCCATCAGTGGGACAGGCATCGAGGGGGAGACCCAGTACTTC.

This chain links TRBV27 with TRBJ1-2, with D possibly being TRBD1 (6 bases). Per germline, CDR1 MNHEY and CDR2 SMNVEV (reference sequence). The length of the CDR3 is 13 residues. Trimming took off 6 bases at V and 3 bases at J, with 11 bases between the two ends. CDR3 nucleotide sequence: TGTGCCAGCAGATACAGGGACGACTATGGCTACACCTTC. It codes for CASRYRDDYGYTF.

CDR3 region: CASSSGRGAYEQYF. The CDR3 coding sequence is TGTGCCAGCAGTTCGGGACGGGGGGCATACGAGCAGTACTTC. The chain carries TRBV6-5 and TRBJ2-7; D might be TRBD2 (7 bases). The CDR3 is made up of 14 amino acids. The V end was cut by 4 bases, the J end by 4 bases, with 14 bases between. Germline V lookup: CDR1 MNHEY, CDR2 SVGAGI.

As regards this clone: Its ends do not fully match the called genes, so a read error is possible. The chain is built from TRBV7-3 and TRBJ2-1; D gene unclear. The CDR3 covers 14 residues. Germline CDR1 is SGHTA and CDR2 is FQGTGA. In nucleotides, the CDR3 is TGTGCCAGCAGCTTAGATGGCTCCCACAATGAGCAGTTCTTC. Its translation: CASSLDGSHNEQFF. Together with reference TRBV7-3 and TRBJ2-1, the CDR3 gives the full variable domain: GAGVSQTPSNKVTEKGKYVELRCDPISGHTALYWYRQSLGQGPEFLIYFQGTGAADDSGLPNDRFFAVRPEGSVSTLKIQRTERGDSAVYLCASSLDGSHNEQFFGPGTRLTVL.

This chain links TRBV28 with TRBJ2-5; TRBD1 might be the D (5 bases). Germline CDR1 MDHEN, CDR2 SYDVKM. The CDR3 loop spans 13 amino acids. V lost 3 bases to trimming and J lost 7 bases, with 12 bases between them. DNA for the CDR3: TGTGCCAGCAGTTTTAGGGGCAGGGTGACCCAGTACTTC. As protein: CASSFRGRVTQYF.

This chain connects TRBV27 to TRBJ2-1; TRBD2 aligns across 14 bases. The germline V gene encodes CDR1 MNHEY and CDR2 SMNVEV (reference sequence). This CDR3 spans 16 amino acids. Germline trimming cut 4 bases from V and 9 bases from J; bases unmatched to any gene: 8. The CDR3 here is CASSSRLAGGLGEQFF. CDR3 coding DNA: TGTGCCAGCAGTTCCCGACTAGCGGGGGGGCTCGGTGAGCAGTTCTTC.

The genes are TRBV9 and TRBJ2-3, with TRBD2 as a possible D gene (5 bases). This CDR3 spans 13 amino acids. Germline assignment: CDR1 SGDLS and CDR2 YYNGEE. The V and J ends lost 0 bases and 6 bases respectively, with 8 bases between them. Here the CDR3 DNA reads TGTGCCAGCAGCGTAGGGAGGTGGGATACGCAGTATTTT. Protein sequence: CASSVGRWDTQYF.

V is TRBV4-3 and J is TRBJ2-1; TRBD1 is a possible D gene (7 bases). V was trimmed by 1 base and J by 4 bases, leaving 17 bases between them. From germline, CDR1 is LGHNA and CDR2 YSLEER. The CDR3 is made up of 17 amino acids. CDR3 loop: CASSQGVAGQLYNEQFF. The CDR3 bases are TGCGCCAGCAGCCAAGGGGTTGCGGGACAGCTATACAATGAGCAGTTCTTC.

The V and J genes are TRBV7-6 and TRBJ2-7; TRBD1 matches 10 bases. V lost 3 bases to trimming and J lost 6 bases; unmatched junction nucleotides: 5. Germline lookup yields CDR1 SGHVS and CDR2 FNYEAQ. CDR3 length equals 14 residues. The CDR3 sequence: CASSLGTGVGEQYF. For the CDR3, the DNA is TGTGCCAGCAGCTTGGGGACAGGGGTTGGCGAGCAGTACTTC.

Only one count was recorded for this clone. The CDR3 reads CASSQDSGRGYGYTF. In DNA form, the CDR3 reads TGTGCCAGCAGCCAAGATTCTGGCAGGGGATATGGCTACACCTTC. The chain combines TRBV14 with TRBJ1-2, with a possible D match to TRBD1 (6 bases). Germline lookup yields CDR1 SGHDN and CDR2 FVKESK. Trimming took off 0 bases at V and 5 bases at J, with 13 bases between the two ends. The CDR3 totals 15 residues.

The chain joins TRBV6-5 to TRBJ1-5; a possible D gene is TRBD1 (5 bases). Trimming cost V 2 bases and J 1 base, with 9 bases left between them. Looked up from germline, CDR1 is MNHEY and CDR2 is SVGAGI. CDR3 length: 15 amino acids. CDR3 DNA: TGTGCCAGCAGTTACCGATGGACAAGCAATCAGCCCCAGCATTTT. Its protein product is CASSYRWTSNQPQHF.

The V and J genes are TRBV27 and TRBJ1-1; no clear D. Per germline, CDR1 MNHEY and CDR2 SMNVEV (reference sequence). Trimming shortened V by 4 bases and J by 1 base, and 13 bases separated the two germline ends. This CDR3 is 15 amino acids long. DNA of the CDR3: TGTGCCAGCAGTTATGGGCCCTCTGCGAACACTGAAGCTTTCTTT. Protein product: CASSYGPSANTEAFF.